What follows describes a single TCR beta chain. Germline V CDR1 and CDR2: SGHTA, FQGNSA. Losses at the gene ends were 4 bases for V and 4 bases for J; bases not matched to a gene: 4. The CDR3 covers 14 residues. These data come from a study of blood T cell repertoires in COVID-19. Here immunoSEQ multiplex PCR was the method, and the copy in TCRdb shows in-frame clones only, minus some. The sample shows 120,000 or so clones, 70% to 80% of them seen only once. This sequence joins TRBV7-2 and TRBJ2-7; 10 nucleotides match TRBD2. What was sequenced was peripheral blood. The clonotype was recovered from a man between 65 and 85 years old with acute or convalescent COVID-19. Written as DNA, the CDR3 is TGTGCCAGCAGCTCTAGCGGGGGAAGGTACGAGCAGTACTTC. This gives the protein CASSSSGGRYEQYF.